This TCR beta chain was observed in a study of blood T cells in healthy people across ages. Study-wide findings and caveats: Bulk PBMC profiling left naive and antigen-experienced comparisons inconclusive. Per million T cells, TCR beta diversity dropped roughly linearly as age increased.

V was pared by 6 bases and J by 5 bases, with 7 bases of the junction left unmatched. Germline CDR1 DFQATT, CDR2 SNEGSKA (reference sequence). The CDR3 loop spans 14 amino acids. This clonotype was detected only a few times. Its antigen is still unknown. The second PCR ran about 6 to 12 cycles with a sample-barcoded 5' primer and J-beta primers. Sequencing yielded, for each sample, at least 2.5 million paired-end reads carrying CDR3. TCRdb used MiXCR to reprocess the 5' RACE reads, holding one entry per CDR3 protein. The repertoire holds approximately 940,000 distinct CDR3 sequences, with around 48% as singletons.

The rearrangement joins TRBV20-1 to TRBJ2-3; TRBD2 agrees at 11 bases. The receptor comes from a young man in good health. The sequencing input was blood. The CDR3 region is CSATTSGGEDTQYF. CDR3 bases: TGCAGTGCAACAACTAGCGGGGGCGAAGATACGCAGTATTTT.